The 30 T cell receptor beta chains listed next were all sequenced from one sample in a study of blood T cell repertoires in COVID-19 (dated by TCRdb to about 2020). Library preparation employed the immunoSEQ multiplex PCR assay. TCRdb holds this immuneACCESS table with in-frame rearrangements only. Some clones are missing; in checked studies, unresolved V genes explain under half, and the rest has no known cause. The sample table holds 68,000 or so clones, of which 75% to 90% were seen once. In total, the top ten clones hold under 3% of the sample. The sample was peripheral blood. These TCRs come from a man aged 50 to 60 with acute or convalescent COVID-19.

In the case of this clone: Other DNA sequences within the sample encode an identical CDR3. CDR3 sequence reads: CASRKGQGNQPQHF. CDR3 sequence (DNA): TGTGCCAGCAGAAAAGGACAGGGCAATCAGCCCCAGCATTTT. V gene TRBV6-5 combines with J gene TRBJ1-5, with 7 bases matching TRBD1. In germline, CDR1 is MNHEY, CDR2 SVGAGI. The CDR3 length is 14 residues. Trimming cost V 6 bases and J 2 bases; bases outside gene matches: 4.

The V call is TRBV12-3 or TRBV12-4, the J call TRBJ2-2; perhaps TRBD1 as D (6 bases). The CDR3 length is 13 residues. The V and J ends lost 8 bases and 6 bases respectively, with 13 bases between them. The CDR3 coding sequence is TGTGCCAGCCTTGGACAGCGCCCCGGGGAGCTGTTTTTT. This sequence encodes CASLGQRPGELFF.

The CDR3 protein is CAISENPVTGELFF. Here the CDR3 DNA reads TGTGCCATCAGTGAGAACCCAGTCACCGGGGAGCTGTTTTTT. V usage is TRBV10-3 and J usage is TRBJ2-2; D unresolved. Trimming stripped 2 bases from V and 4 bases from J, with 8 bases between. This CDR3 region has 14 residues. Germline V gives CDR1 ENHRY, CDR2 SYGVKD.

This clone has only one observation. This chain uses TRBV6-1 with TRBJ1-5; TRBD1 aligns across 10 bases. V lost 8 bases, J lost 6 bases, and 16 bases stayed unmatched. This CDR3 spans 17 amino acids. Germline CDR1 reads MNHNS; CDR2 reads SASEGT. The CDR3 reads CASGKAPKTGGVQPQHF. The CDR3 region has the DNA TGTGCCAGCGGTAAAGCCCCTAAGACAGGGGGCGTTCAGCCCCAGCATTTT.

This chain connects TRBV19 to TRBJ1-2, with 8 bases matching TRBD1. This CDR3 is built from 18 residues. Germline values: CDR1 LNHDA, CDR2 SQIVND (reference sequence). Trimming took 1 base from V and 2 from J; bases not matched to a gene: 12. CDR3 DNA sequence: TGTGCCAGTAGTATAGGGCGGGCAGGGGGCGAATCCAACTATGGCTACACCTTC. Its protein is CASSIGRAGGESNYGYTF.

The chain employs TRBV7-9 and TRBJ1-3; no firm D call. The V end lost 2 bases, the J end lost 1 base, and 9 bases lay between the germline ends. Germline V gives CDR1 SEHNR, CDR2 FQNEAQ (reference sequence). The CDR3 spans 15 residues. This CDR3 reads CASSLNRGSGNTIYF. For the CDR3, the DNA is TGTGCCAGCAGCTTAAACCGGGGTTCTGGAAACACCATATATTTT.

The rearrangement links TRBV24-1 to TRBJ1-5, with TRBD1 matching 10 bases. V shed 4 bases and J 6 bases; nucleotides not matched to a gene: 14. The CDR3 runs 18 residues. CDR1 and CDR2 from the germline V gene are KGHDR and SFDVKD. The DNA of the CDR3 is TGTGCCACCAGTGAACAAGACAGGGGGCGTGGGTTTCGTCAGCCCCAGCATTTT. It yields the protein CATSEQDRGRGFRQPQHF.

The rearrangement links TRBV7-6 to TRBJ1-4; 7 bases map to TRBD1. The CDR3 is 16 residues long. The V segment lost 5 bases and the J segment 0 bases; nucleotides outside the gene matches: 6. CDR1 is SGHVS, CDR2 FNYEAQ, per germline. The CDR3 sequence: CASSLGGLATNEKLFF. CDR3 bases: TGTGCCAGCAGCCTAGGGGGCTTGGCAACTAATGAAAAACTGTTTTTT.

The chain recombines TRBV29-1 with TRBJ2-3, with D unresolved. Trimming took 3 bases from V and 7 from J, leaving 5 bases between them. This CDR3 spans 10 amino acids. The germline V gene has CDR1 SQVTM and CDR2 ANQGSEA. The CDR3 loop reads CSVESNTQYF. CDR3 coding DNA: TGCAGCGTTGAGTCCAATACGCAGTATTTT.

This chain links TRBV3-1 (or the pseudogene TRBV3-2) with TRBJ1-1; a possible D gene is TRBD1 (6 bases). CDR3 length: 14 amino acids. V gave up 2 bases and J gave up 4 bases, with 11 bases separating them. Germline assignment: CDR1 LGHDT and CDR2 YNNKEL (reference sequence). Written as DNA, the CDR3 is TGTGCCAGCAGCCAACTCTGGACAGTCACTGAAGCTTTCTTT. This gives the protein CASSQLWTVTEAFF.

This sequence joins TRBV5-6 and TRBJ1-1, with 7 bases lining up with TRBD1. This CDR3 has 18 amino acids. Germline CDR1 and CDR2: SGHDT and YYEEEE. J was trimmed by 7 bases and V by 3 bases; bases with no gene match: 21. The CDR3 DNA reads TGTGCCAGCAGCTCGGTTGACAGGGTCGCATATTCCCTCGGTGAAGCTTTCTTT. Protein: CASSSVDRVAYSLGEAFF.

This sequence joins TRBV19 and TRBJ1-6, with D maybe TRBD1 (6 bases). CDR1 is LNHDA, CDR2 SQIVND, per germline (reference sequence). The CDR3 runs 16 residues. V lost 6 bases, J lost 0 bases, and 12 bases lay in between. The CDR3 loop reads CASSDSGASYNSPLHF. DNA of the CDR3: TGTGCCAGTAGCGACTCAGGGGCCTCCTATAATTCACCCCTCCACTTT.

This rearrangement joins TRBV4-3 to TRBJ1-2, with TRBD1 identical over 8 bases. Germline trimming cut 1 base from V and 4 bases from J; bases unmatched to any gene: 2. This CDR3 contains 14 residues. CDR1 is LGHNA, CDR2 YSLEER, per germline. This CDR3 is CASSQGTGFYGYTF. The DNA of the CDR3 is TGCGCCAGCAGCCAAGGGACAGGGTTCTATGGCTACACCTTC.

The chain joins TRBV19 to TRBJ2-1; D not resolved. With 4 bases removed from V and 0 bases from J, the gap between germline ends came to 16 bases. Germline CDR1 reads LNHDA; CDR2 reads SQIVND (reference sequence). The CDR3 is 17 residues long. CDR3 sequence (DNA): TGTGCCAGTAGTAGTGGAGCGAGCTGGAACTCCTACAATGAGCAGTTCTTC. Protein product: CASSSGASWNSYNEQFF.

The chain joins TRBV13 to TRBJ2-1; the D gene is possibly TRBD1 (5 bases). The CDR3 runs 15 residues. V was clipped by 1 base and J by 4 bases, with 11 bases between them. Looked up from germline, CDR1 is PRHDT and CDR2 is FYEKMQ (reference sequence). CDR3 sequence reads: CASSLDRWIYNEQFF. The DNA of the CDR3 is TGTGCCAGCAGCTTAGACAGGTGGATATACAATGAGCAGTTCTTC.

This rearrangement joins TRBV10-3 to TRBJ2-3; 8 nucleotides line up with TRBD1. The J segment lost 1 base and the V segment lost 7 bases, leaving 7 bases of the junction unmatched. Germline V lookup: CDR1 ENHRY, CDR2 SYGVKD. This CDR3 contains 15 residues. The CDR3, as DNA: TGTGCCATCACAAAGACAGGGGAGGGCACAGATACGCAGTATTTT. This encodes CAITKTGEGTDTQYF.

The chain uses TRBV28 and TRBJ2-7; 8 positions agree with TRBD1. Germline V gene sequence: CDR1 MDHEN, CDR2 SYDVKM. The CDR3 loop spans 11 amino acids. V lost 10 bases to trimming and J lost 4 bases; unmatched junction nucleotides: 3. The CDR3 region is CATDRDYEQYF. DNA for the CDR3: TGTGCCACGGACAGGGATTACGAGCAGTACTTC.

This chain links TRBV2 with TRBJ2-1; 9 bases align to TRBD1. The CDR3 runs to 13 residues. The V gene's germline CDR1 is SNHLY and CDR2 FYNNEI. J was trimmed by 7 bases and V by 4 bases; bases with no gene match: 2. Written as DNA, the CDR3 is TGTGCCAGCAGTGGGACAGGGGATAATGAGCAGTTCTTC. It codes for CASSGTGDNEQFF.

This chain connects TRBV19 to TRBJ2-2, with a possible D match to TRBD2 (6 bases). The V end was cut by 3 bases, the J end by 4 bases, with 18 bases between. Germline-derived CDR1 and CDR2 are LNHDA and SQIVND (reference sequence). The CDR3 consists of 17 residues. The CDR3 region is CASSMAGRRVSTGELFF. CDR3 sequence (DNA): TGTGCCAGTAGTATGGCAGGGAGGAGAGTGAGCACCGGGGAGCTGTTTTTT.

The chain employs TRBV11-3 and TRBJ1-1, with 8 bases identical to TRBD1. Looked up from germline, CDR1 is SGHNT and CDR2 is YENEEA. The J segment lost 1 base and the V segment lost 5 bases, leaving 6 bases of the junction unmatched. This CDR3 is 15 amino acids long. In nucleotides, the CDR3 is TGTGCCAGCAGCCTCCAACAGGGGGGGAACACTGAAGCTTTCTTT. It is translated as CASSLQQGGNTEAFF. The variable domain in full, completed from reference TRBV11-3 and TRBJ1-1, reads EAGVVQSPRYKIIEKKQPVAFWCNPISGHNTLYWYLQNLGQGPELLIRYENEEAVDDSQLPKDRFSAERLKGVDSTLKIQPAELGDSAVYLCASSLQQGGNTEAFFGQGTRLTVV.

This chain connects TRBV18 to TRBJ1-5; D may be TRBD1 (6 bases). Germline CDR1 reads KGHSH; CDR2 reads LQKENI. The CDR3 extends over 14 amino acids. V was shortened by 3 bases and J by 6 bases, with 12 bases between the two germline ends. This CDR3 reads CASSPNRDGQPQHF. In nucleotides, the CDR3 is TGTGCCAGCTCACCGAACAGGGACGGTCAGCCCCAGCATTTT.

CDR3 coding DNA: TGTGCCAGCAGCCTCACTAGCGGTAGCACAGATACGCAGTATTTT. Translated, it gives CASSLTSGSTDTQYF. This chain uses TRBV3-1 (or the pseudogene TRBV3-2) with TRBJ2-3, with 8 bases that match TRBD2. With V trimmed by 4 bases and J by 0 bases, 3 bases remained unmatched. Looked up from germline, CDR1 is LGHDT and CDR2 is YNNKEL (reference sequence). CDR3 size: 15 residues.

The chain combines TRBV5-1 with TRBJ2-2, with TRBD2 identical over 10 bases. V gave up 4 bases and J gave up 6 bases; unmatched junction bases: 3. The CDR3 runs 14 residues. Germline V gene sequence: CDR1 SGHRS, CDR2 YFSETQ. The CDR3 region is CASSVAGGAGELFF. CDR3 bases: TGCGCCAGCAGCGTAGCGGGGGGCGCCGGGGAGCTGTTTTTT.

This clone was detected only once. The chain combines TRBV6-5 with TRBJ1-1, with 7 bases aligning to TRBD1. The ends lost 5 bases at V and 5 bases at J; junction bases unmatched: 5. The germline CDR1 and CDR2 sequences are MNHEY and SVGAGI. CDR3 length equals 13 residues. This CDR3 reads CASSQQGRTEAFF. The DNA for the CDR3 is TGTGCCAGCAGTCAACAGGGGCGGACTGAAGCTTTCTTT.

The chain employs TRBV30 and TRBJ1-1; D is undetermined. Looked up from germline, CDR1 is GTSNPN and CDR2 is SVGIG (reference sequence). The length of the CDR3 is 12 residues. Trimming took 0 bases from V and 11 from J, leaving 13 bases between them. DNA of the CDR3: TGTGCCTGGAGTGTAGGGAGGGAACGGGCTTTCTTT. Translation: CAWSVGRERAFF.

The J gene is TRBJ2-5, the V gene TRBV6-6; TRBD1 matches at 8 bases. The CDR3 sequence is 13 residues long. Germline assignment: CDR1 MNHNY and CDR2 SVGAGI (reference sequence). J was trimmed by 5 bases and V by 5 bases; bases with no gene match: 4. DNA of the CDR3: TGTGCCAGCAGTCGAAGACAGGGGGAGACCCAGTACTTC. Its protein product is CASSRRQGETQYF.

CDR3: CASSPLSGTGISHGYTF. In DNA, the CDR3 is TGTGCCAGCTCACCACTATCCGGGACAGGGATCAGCCATGGCTACACCTTC. The chain employs TRBV18 and TRBJ1-2; 9 positions agree with TRBD1. Germline V CDR1 and CDR2: KGHSH, LQKENI. V shed 1 base, J shed 6 bases, and the junction held 12 bases outside the gene matches. This CDR3 comprises 17 residues.

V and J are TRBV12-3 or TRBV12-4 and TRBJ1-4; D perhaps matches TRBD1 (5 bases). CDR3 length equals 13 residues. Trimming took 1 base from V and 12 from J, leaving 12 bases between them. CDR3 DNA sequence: TGTGCCAGCAGTTTAGGGCAGGGAGGGGAACTGTTTTTT. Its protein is CASSLGQGGELFF.

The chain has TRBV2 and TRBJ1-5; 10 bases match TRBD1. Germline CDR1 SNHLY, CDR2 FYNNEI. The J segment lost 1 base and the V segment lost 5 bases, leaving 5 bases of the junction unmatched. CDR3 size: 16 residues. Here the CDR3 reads CASSILTGGSNQPQHF. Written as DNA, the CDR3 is TGTGCCAGCAGTATTTTGACAGGGGGCAGCAATCAGCCCCAGCATTTT.

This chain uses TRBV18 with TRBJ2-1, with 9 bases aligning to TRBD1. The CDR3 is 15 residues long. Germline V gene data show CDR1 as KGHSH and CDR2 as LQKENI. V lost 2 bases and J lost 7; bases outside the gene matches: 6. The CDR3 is CASSPNRGRLNEQFF. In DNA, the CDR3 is TGTGCCAGCTCACCAAACAGGGGGCGACTGAATGAGCAGTTCTTC.